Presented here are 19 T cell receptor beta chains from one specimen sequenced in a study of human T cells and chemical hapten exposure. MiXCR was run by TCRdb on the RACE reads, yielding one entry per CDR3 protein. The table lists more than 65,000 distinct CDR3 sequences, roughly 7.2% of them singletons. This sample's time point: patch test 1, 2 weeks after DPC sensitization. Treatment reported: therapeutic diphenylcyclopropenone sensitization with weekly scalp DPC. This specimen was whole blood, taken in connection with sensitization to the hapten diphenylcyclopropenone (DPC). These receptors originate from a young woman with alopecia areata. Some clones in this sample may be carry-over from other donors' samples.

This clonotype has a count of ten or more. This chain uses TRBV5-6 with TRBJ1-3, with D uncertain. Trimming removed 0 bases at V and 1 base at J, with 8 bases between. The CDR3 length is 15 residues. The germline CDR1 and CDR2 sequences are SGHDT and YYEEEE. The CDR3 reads CASSLDRLSGNTIYF. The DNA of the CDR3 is TGTGCCAGCAGCTTGGACCGGCTATCTGGAAACACCATATATTTT.

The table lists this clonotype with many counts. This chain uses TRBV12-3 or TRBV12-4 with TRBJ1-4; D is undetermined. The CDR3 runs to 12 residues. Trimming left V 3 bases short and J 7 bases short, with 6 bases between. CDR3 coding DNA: TGTGCCAGCAGTTTCCTTGGTGAAAAACTGTTTTTT. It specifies CASSFLGEKLFF.

The CDR3 nucleotides are TGTGCCAGCAGCTCGGATAGATTGATTTCACCCCTCCACTTT. Translation gives CASSSDRLISPLHF. The chain uses TRBV11-2 and TRBJ1-6; D is undetermined. Germline lookup yields CDR1 SGHAT and CDR2 FQNNGV. CDR3 length equals 14 residues. Trimming pared 4 bases from V and 9 bases from J, leaving 13 bases between.

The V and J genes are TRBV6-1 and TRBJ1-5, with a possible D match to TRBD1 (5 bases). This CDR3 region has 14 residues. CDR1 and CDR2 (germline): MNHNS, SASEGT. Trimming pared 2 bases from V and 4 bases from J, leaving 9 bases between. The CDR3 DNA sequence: TGTGCCAGCAGTGAATTATGGGGGAATCAGCCCCAGCATTTT. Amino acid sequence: CASSELWGNQPQHF.

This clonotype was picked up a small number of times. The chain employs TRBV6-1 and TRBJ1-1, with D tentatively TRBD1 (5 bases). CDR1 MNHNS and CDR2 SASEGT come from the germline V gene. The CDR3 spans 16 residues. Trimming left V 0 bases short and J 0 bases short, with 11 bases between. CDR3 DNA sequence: TGTGCCAGCAGTGAAGCTTTTCGGGGCCTGAACACTGAAGCTTTCTTT. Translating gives CASSEAFRGLNTEAFF.

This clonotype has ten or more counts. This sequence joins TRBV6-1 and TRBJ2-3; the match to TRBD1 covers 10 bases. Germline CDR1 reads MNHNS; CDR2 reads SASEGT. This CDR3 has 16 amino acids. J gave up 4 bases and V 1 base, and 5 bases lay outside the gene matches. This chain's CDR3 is CASSEGGTGAADTQYF. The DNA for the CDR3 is TGTGCCAGCAGTGAAGGGGGGACAGGGGCTGCAGATACGCAGTATTTT.

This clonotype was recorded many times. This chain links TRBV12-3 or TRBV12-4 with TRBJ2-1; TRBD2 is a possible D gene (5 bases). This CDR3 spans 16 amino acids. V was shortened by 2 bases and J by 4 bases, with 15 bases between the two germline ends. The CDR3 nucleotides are TGTGCCAGCAGTTTACCGATAGCGAGTAGTTACAATGAGCAGTTCTTC. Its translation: CASSLPIASSYNEQFF.

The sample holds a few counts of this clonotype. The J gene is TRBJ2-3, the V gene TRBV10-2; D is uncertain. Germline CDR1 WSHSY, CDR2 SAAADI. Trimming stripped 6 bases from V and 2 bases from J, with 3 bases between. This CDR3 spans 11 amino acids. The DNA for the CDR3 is TGCGCCAGCAGGCTCACAGATACGCAGTATTTT. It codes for CASRLTDTQYF.

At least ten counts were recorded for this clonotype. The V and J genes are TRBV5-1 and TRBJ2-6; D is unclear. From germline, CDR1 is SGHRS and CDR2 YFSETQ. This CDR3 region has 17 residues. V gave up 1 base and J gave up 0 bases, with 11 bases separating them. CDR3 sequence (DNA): TGCGCCAGCAGCTTGCCCCAGGTTAGCTCTGGGGCCAACGTCCTGACTTTC. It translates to CASSLPQVSSGANVLTF.

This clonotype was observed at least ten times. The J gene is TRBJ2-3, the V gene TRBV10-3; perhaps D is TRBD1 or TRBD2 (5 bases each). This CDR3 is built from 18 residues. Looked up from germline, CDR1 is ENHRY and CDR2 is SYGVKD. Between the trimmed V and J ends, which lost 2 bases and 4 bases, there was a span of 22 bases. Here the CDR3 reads CAISETTPGTRSADTQYF. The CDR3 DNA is TGTGCCATCAGTGAGACGACCCCCGGGACCAGATCCGCAGATACGCAGTATTTT.

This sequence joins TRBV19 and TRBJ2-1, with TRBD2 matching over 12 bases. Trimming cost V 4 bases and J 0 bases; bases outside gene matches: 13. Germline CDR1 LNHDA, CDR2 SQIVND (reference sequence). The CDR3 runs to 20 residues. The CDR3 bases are TGTGCCAGTAGTAGAAGACTAGCGGGGGCCTCTCCCAGCTCCTACAATGAGCAGTTCTTC. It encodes CASSRRLAGASPSSYNEQFF.

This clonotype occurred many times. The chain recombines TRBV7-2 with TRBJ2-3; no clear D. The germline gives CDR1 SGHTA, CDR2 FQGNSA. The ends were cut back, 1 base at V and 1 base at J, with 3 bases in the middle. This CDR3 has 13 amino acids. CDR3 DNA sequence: TGTGCCAGCAGCTTAGGAGGCACAGATACGCAGTATTTT. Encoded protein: CASSLGGTDTQYF. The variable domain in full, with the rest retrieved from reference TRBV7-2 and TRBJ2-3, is GAGVSQSPSNKVTEKGKDVELRCDPISGHTALYWYRQSLGQGLEFLIYFQGNSAPDKSGLPSDRFSAERTGGSVSTLTIQRTQQEDSAVYLCASSLGGTDTQYFGPGTRLTVL.

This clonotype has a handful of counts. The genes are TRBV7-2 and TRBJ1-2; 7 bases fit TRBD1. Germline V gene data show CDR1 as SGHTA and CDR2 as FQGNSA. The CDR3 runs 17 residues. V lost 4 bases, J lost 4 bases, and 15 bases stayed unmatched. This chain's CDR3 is CASSSSTGLRPSYGYTF. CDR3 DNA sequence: TGTGCCAGCAGCTCCTCGACAGGGTTGCGTCCAAGCTATGGCTACACCTTC.

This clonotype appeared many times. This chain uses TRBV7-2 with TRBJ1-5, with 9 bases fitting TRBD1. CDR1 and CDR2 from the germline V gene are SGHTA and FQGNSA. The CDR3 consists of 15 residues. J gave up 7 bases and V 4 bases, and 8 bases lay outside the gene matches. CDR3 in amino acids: CASSSRTGVGQPQHF. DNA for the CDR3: TGTGCCAGCAGCTCCAGGACAGGGGTAGGGCAGCCCCAGCATTTT.

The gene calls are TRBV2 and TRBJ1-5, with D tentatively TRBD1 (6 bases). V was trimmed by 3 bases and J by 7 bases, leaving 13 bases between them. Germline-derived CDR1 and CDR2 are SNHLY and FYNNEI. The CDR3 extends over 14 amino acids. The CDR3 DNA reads TGTGCCAGCAGTGAGATGGACCAGGGGCAGCCCCAGCATTTT. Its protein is CASSEMDQGQPQHF.

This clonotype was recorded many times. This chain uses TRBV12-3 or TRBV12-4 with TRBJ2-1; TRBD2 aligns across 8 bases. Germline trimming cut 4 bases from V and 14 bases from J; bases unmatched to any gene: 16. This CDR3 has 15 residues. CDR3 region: CASSSSGGLEEDKFF. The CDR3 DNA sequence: TGTGCCAGCAGTTCTTCCGGGGGACTAGAAGAGGACAAGTTCTTC.

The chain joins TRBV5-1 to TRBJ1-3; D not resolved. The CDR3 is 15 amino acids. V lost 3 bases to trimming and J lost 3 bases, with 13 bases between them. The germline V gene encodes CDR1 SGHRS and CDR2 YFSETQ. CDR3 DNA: TGCGCCAGCAGCTCCATCGGGCAGATTGGAAACACCATATATTTT. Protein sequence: CASSSIGQIGNTIYF.

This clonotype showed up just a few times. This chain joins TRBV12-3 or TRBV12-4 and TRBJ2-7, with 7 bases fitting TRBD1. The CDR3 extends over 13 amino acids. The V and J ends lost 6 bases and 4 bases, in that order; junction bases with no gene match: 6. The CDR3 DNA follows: TGTGCCAGCAGCCGGGACAGCTATTACGAGCAGTACTTC. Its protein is CASSRDSYYEQYF.

The CDR3 nucleotides read TGTGCCTGGACAACAGCCAGTAACTACGAGCAGTACTTC. Its translation is CAWTTASNYEQYF. The V call is TRBV30, the J call TRBJ2-7; D not resolved. This CDR3 comprises 13 residues. The V gene lost 4 bases and the J gene lost 3 bases, with 13 bases spanning the gap. CDR1 and CDR2 from the germline V gene are GTSNPN and SVGIG (reference sequence).